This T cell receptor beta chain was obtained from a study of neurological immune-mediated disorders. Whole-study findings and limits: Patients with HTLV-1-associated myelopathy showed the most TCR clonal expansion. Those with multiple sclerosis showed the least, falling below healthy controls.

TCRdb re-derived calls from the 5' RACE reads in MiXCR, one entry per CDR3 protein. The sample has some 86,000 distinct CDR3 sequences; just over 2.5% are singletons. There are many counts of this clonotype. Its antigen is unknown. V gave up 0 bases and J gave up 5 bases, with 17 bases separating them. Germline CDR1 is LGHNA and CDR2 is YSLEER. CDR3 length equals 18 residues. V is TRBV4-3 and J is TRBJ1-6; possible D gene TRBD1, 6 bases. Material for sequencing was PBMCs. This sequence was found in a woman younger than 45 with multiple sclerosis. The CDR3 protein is CASSQDRGGGRDNSPLHF. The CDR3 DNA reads TGCGCCAGCAGCCAAGATAGAGGGGGGGGACGGGATAATTCACCCCTCCACTTT.